Detailed here is one TCR beta chain. Its target is unknown. The record originates from a study of T cells in Graves' hyperthyroidism and ophthalmopathy. Findings and caveats of the study: Ophthalmopathy cases were set apart from stable hyperthyroidism by a 13 V-J model. The model identified upcoming ophthalmopathy a median approximately six months ahead of onset. Clonotypes that were expanded in thyroid above 0.001 mostly appeared in blood too.

There were TCR beta CDR3 regions amplified from RNA transcripts. Initially, a first-round RT-PCR of the TCR CDR3 employed the HTBI primer set. MiXCR was run by TCRdb on the multiplex PCR reads, yielding one entry per CDR3 protein. The sample shows about 380,000 distinct CDR3 sequences, 18% of them seen only once. The source is a man aged 18-30 years with Graves' ophthalmopathy. Material: blood.

The DNA of the CDR3 is TGTGCCAGCAGTGAAGCGCTGGGGCCCGGCTATGGCTACACCTTC. As protein: CASSEALGPGYGYTF. The V call is TRBV12-3 or TRBV12-4, the J call TRBJ1-2; tentatively, D is TRBD1 (5 bases). Trimming removed 5 bases at V and 4 bases at J, with 17 bases between. The CDR3 has 15 residues.